This paragraph reports one TCR beta chain. Documented treatment: randomized to nivolumab then ipilimumab (arm A) or the reverse (arm B). Measured with immunoSEQ multiplex PCR; TCRdb has only the in-frame clones, and not every one. The table lists tens of thousands of clones, 84% of them singletons. This sample is part of a study of sequential checkpoint blockade in melanoma. Study-wide context: Randomization was 1:1 between first-line nivolumab→ipilimumab and ipilimumab→nivolumab.

The V gene lost 1 base and the J gene lost 7 bases, with 4 bases spanning the gap. The CDR3 runs to 11 residues. Germline V CDR1 and CDR2: SEHNR, FQNEAQ (reference sequence). The clonotype comes from a human donor with melanoma. Sequencing used CD8+ T cells sorted from blood (inferred from file names), obtained from a patient given nivolumab and ipilimumab in sequence. J is TRBJ1-1 and V is TRBV7-9; D is unclear. The CDR3 region has the DNA TGTGCCAGCAGCTTAGACAGTGAAGCTTTCTTT. Translated: CASSLDSEAFF.